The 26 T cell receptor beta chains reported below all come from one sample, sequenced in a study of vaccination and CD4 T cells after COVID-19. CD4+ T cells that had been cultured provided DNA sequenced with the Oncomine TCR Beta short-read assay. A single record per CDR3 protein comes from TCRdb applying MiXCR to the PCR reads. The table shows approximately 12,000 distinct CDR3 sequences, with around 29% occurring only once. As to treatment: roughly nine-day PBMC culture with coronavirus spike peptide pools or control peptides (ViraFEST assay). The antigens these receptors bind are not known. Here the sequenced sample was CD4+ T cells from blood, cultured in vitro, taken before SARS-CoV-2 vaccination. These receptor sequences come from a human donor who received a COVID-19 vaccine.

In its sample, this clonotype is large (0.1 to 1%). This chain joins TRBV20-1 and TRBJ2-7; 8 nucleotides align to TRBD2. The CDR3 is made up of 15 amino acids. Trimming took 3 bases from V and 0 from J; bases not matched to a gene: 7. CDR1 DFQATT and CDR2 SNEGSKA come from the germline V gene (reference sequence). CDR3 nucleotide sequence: TGCAGTGCTAGTATTATCGGGGGGGCCTCCTACGAGCAGTACTTC. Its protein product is CSASIIGGASYEQYF.

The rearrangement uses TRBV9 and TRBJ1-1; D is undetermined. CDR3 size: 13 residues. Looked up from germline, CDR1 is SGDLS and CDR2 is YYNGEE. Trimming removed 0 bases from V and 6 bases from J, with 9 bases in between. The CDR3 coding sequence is TGTGCCAGCAGCGTAGGGGTGGTGGCTGAAGCTTTCTTT. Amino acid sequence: CASSVGVVAEAFF.

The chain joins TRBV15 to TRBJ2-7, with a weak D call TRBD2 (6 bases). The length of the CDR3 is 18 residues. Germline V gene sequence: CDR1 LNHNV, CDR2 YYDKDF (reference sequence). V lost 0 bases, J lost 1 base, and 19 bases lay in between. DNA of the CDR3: TGTGCCACCAGCAGAGATCCAGTCGGCCTAGCGCGATCCTACGAGCAGTACTTC. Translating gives CATSRDPVGLARSYEQYF.

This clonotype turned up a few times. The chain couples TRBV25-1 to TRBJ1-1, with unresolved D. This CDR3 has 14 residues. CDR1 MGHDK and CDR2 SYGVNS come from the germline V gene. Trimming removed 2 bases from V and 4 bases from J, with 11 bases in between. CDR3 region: CASSEAGRSTEAFF. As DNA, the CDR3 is TGTGCCAGCAGTGAAGCTGGCAGATCCACTGAAGCTTTCTTT.

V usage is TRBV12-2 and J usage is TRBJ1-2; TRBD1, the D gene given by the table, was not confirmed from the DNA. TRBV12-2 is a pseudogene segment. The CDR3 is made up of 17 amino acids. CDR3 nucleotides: TGTGCAAGTCGCTTGTGGACCAGGGGGCGGTCTTACTATGGCTACACCTTC. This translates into CASRLWTRGRSYYGYTF.

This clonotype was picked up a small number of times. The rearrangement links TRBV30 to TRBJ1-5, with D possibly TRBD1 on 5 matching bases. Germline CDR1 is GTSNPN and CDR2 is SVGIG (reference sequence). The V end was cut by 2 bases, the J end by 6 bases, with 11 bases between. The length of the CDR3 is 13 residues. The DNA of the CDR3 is TGTGCCTGGAGTCAAGGGAGGGGTCAGCCCCAGCATTTT. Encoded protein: CAWSQGRGQPQHF.

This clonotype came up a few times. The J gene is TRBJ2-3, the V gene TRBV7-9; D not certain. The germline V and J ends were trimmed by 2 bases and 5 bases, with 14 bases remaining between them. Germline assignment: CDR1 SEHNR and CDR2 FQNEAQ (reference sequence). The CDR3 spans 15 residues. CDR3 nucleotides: TGTGCCAGCAGCTTATCTACCTCCTTGGGAGATACGCAGTATTTT. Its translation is CASSLSTSLGDTQYF. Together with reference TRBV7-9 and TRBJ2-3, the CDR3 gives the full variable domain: DTGVSQNPRHKITKRGQNVTFRCDPISEHNRLYWYRQTLGQGPEFLTYFQNEAQLEKSRLLSDRFSAERPKGSFSTLEIQRTEQGDSAMYLCASSLSTSLGDTQYFGPGTRLTVL.

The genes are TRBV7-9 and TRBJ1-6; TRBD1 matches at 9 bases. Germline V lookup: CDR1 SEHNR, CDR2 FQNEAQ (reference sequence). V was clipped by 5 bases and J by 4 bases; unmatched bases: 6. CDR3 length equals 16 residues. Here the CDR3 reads CASSNRGLEYNSPLHF. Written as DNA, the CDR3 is TGTGCCAGCAGCAACAGGGGGCTCGAATATAATTCACCCCTCCACTTT.

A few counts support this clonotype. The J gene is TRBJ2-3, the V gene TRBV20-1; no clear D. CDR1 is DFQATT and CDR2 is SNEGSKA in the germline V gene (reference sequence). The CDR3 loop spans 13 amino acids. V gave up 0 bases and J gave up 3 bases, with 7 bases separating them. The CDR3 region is CSARDPGTDTQYF. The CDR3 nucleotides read TGCAGTGCTAGAGATCCAGGAACAGATACGCAGTATTTT.

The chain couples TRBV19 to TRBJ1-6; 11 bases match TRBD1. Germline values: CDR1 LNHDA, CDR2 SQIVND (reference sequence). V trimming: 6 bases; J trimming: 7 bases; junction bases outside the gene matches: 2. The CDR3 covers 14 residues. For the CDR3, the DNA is TGTGCCAGTAGGGGACAGGGGGTGAATTCACCCCTCCACTTT. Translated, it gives CASRGQGVNSPLHF.

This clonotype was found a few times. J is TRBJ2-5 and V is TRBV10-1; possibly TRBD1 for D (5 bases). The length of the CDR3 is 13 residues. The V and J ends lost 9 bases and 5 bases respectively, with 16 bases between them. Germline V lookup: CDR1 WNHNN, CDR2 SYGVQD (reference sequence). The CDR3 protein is CASPPRVGETQYF. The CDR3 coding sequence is TGCGCCAGTCCTCCCAGGGTCGGGGAGACCCAGTACTTC.

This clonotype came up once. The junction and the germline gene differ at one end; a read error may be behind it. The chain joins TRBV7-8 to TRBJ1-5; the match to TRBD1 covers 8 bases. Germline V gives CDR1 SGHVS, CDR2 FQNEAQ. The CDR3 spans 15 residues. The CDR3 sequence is CASSPGGQEGQLQHF. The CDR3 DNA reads TGTGCCAGCAGCCCGGGGGGACAGGAGGGGCAGCTCCAGCATTTT.

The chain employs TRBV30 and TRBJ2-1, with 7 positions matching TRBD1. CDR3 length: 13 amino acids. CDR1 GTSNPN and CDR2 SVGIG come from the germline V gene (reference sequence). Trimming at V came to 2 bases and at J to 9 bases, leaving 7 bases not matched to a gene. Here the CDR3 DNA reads TGTGCCTGGAGTATTAGGACAGGCCGTGAGCAGTTCTTC. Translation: CAWSIRTGREQFF.

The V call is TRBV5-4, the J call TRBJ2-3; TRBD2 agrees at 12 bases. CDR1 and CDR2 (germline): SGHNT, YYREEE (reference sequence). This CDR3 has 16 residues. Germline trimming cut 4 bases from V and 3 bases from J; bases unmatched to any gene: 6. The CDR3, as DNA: TGTGCCAGCAGCCCCGGACTAGCGGGGCCTACAGATACGCAGTATTTT. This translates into CASSPGLAGPTDTQYF.

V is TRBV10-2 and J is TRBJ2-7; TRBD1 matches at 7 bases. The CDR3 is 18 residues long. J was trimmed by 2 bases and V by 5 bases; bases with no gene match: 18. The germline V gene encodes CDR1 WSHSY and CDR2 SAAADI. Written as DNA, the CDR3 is TGCGCCAGCAGTTCCTTACCGGGACAGAGTCAATCCACCTACGAGCAGTACTTC. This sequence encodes CASSSLPGQSQSTYEQYF.

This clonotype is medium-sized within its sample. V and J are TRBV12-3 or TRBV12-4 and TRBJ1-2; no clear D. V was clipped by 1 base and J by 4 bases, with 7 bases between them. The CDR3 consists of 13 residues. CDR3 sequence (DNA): TGTGCCAGCAGTTTAGTATCGACCTATGGCTACACCTTC. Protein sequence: CASSLVSTYGYTF.

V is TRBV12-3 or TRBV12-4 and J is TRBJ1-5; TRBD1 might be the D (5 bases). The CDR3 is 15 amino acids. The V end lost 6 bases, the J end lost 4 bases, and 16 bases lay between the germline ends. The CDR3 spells CASSLMGGGNQPQHF. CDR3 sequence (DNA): TGTGCCAGCAGCCTCATGGGGGGAGGGAATCAGCCCCAGCATTTT.

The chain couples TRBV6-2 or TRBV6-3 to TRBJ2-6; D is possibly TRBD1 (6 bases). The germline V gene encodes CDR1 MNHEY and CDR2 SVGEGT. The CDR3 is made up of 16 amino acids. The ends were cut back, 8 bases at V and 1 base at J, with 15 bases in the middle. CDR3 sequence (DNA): TGTGCCAGCCCGAAACAGGGTTTGTCTGGGGCCAACGTCCTGACTTTC. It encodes CASPKQGLSGANVLTF.

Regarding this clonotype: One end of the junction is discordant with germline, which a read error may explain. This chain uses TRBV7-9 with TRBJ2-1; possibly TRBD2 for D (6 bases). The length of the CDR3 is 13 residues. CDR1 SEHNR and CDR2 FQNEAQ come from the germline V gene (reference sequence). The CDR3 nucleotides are TGTGCCAGCAGCCTAACGCGGGGAGGCGAGCAGCACTTC. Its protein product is CASSLTRGGEQHF.

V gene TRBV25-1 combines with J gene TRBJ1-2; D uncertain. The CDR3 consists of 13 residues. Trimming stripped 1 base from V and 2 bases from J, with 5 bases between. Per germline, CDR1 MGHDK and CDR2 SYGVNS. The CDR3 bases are TGTGCCAGCAGTGAATCCCTCAACTATGGCTACACCTTC. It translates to CASSESLNYGYTF.

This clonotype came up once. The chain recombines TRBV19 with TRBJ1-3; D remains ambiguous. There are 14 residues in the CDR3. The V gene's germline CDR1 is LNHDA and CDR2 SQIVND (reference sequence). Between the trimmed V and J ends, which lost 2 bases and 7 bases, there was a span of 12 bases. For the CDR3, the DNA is TGTGCCAGTAGTATAATTTTTGGGTCGAACACCATATATTTT. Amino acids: CASSIIFGSNTIYF.

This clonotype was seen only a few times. This CDR3 is CSIPGTGSGYTF. In DNA form, the CDR3 reads TGCAGCATTCCCGGGACAGGGAGCGGCTACACCTTC. The V call is TRBV20-1, the J call TRBJ1-2, with 9 nucleotides matching TRBD1. The CDR3 length is 12 residues. Germline-derived CDR1 and CDR2 are DFQATT and SNEGSKA (reference sequence).

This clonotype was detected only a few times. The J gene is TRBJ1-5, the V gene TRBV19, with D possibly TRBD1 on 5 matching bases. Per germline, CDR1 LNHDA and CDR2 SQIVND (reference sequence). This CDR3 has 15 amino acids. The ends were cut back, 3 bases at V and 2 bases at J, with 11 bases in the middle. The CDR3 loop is CASSISGRGNQPQHF. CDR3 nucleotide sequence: TGTGCCAGTAGTATCTCCGGCAGGGGCAATCAGCCCCAGCATTTT.

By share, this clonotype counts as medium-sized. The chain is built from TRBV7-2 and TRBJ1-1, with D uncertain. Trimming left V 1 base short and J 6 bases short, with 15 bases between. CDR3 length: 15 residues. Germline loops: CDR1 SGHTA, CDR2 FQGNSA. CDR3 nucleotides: TGTGCCAGCAGCTTAGACTTCAGTTGGGTCTCTGAAGCTTTCTTT. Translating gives CASSLDFSWVSEAFF.

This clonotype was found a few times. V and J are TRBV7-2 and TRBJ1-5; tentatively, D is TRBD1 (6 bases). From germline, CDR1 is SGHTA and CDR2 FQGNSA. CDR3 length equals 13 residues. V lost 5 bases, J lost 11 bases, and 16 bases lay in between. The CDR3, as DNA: TGTGCCAGCAGCGAAGACAGGACGACGGCCCAGCATTTT. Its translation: CASSEDRTTAQHF.

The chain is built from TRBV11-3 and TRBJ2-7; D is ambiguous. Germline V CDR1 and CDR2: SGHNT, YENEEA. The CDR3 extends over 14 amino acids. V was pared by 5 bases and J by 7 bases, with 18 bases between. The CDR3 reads CASSTKPPTREQYF. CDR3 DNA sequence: TGTGCCAGCAGCACAAAGCCCCCGACCAGGGAGCAGTACTTC.